This passage covers 23 T cell receptor beta chains from one sample sequenced in a study of CD8 T cells in ankylosing spondylitis (dated 2017 in TCRdb). What these receptors recognize is not known. Receptor amplification or capture employed 5' RACE. The instrument given in TCRdb is Illumina HiSeq 2500. TCRdb ran its own pipeline on the public reads, namely fastp trimming at Q25 and MiXCR clone calling, and kept in-frame beta chains. Here each entry gathers all rows of one CDR3 protein and keeps the most common genes and DNA. This sample comprises approximately 540,000 distinct CDR3 sequences, roughly 13% of them detected only once. The ten largest make up 6.8% of the sample. The study at large found these results: Blood from ankylosing spondylitis patients appeared to be characterized by a TCR beta motif made up of fewer than ten highly homologous amino acid variants.

Sequencing was performed on blood, either unsorted or a sorted T cell fraction (not recorded which). Source of these receptors: a male donor with ankylosing spondylitis.

This clonotype was recorded only once. Here the CDR3 reads CASSFAGGGYEQYV. For the CDR3, the DNA is TGTGCCAGCAGTTTTGCGGGAGGAGGCTACGAGCAGTACGTC. This chain uses TRBV28 with TRBJ2-7, with 8 bases that match TRBD2. Germline values: CDR1 MDHEN, CDR2 SYDVKM. V lost 3 bases to trimming and J lost 3 bases; unmatched junction nucleotides: 4. The CDR3 has 14 residues.

The gene calls are TRBV11-2 and TRBJ2-2; 12 positions agree with TRBD2. The CDR3 has 19 residues. V lost 3 bases to trimming and J lost 5 bases; unmatched junction nucleotides: 13. The germline V gene encodes CDR1 SGHAT and CDR2 FQNNGV. The CDR3 DNA is TGTGCCAGCAGCTTGCCGGGACTAGCGGGCGAGGGGTGGACCGGGGAGCTGTTTTTT. Its protein is CASSLPGLAGEGWTGELFF.

This clonotype has more than one count but fewer than ten. The chain carries TRBV10-2 and TRBJ2-5; possibly TRBD1 for D (5 bases). The V gene lost 2 bases and the J gene lost 5 bases, with 12 bases spanning the gap. This CDR3 contains 14 residues. Germline CDR1 reads WSHSY; CDR2 reads SAAADI. As DNA, the CDR3 is TGCGCCAGCAGTGAGGAAGCAGGGTGGGAGACCCAGTACTTC. Translated: CASSEEAGWETQYF.

V usage is TRBV29-1 and J usage is TRBJ1-1, with D perhaps TRBD1 (5 bases). With 4 bases removed from V and 1 base from J, the gap between germline ends came to 13 bases. The CDR3 covers 14 residues. Germline CDR1 is SQVTM and CDR2 is ANQGSEA. In DNA form, the CDR3 reads TGCAGCGTTGCCCACCTTGGGGGGAACACTGAAGCTTTCTTT. It specifies CSVAHLGGNTEAFF. Based on the CDR3 plus reference TRBV29-1 and TRBJ1-1, the full variable domain is SAVISQKPSRDICQRGTSLTIQCQVDSQVTMMFWYRQQPGQSLTLIATANQGSEATYESGFVIDKFPISRPNLTFSTLTVSNMSPEDSSIYLCSVAHLGGNTEAFFGQGTRLTVV.

Ten or more counts support this clonotype. The chain is built from TRBV20-1 and TRBJ1-4, with D unresolved. V was pared by 0 bases and J by 12 bases, with 20 bases between. This CDR3 contains 15 residues. Germline CDR1 DFQATT, CDR2 SNEGSKA (reference sequence). CDR3 protein: CSARDQVSYRGELFF. The CDR3 bases are TGCAGTGCTAGAGATCAAGTGTCTTACCGCGGGGAACTGTTTTTT.

The genes are TRBV4-2 and TRBJ2-1, with 9 positions matching TRBD2. From germline, CDR1 is LGHNA and CDR2 YNFKEQ. This CDR3 is built from 17 residues. Trimming at V came to 4 bases and at J to 0 bases, leaving 7 bases not matched to a gene. The CDR3 reads CASSPRTSASSYNEQFF. CDR3 coding DNA: TGTGCCAGCAGCCCCCGGACTAGCGCTAGCTCCTACAATGAGCAGTTCTTC.

This clonotype was counted between two and nine times. The chain combines TRBV10-3 with TRBJ2-2, with 12 bases identical to TRBD2. This CDR3 region has 19 residues. The germline CDR1 and CDR2 sequences are ENHRY and SYGVKD. J lost 4 bases, V lost 4 bases, and 13 bases had no gene match. CDR3 coding DNA: TGTGCCATCAGTGTGGACAGTATGACTAGCGGGAGAGGCACCGGGGAGCTGTTTTTT. Translating gives CAISVDSMTSGRGTGELFF.

Only a few counts were recorded for this clonotype. The V and J genes are TRBV11-2 and TRBJ2-1; D call uncertain. The CDR3 length is 18 residues. V was shortened by 1 base and J by 0 bases, with 16 bases between the two germline ends. Germline assignment: CDR1 SGHAT and CDR2 FQNNGV. The CDR3 DNA sequence: TGTGCCAGCAGCTTAGGTATTAGCCCGTATAGCTCCTACAATGAGCAGTTCTTC. Its protein is CASSLGISPYSSYNEQFF.

In its sample, this clonotype was seen a few times. V and J are TRBV2 and TRBJ1-4, with D perhaps matching TRBD1 (5 bases). Germline values: CDR1 SNHLY, CDR2 FYNNEI. Trimming removed 11 bases at V and 8 bases at J, with 15 bases between. The CDR3 is made up of 12 amino acids. CDR3 bases: TGTGCCTGCGGGCAGGGAGGGGAAAAACTGTTTTTT. It specifies CACGQGGEKLFF.

The chain couples TRBV20-1 to TRBJ1-5, with D unresolved. V gave up 1 base and J gave up 0 bases, with 10 bases separating them. The CDR3 loop spans 15 amino acids. Per germline, CDR1 DFQATT and CDR2 SNEGSKA (reference sequence). Written as DNA, the CDR3 is TGCAGTGCTAGAGTTTTGGGTAATAGCAATCAGCCCCAGCATTTT. It specifies CSARVLGNSNQPQHF.

The chain combines TRBV5-1 with TRBJ2-7; 7 positions match TRBD2. The germline CDR1 and CDR2 sequences are SGHRS and YFSETQ. CDR3 size: 15 residues. The CDR3 DNA reads TGCGCCAGCAGATTGGGTGGACTAGAATCCTACGAGCAGTACGTC. Encoded protein: CASRLGGLESYEQYV.

This clonotype was observed a few times. The chain couples TRBV3-1 to TRBJ2-4; 9 positions agree with TRBD1. Trimming removed 4 bases from V and 3 bases from J; junction bases left unmatched: 7. The CDR3 length is 16 residues. Germline V gene sequence: CDR1 LGHDT, CDR2 YNNKEL (reference sequence). CDR3 amino acids: CASSPRTGAGKNIQYF. The CDR3, as DNA: TGTGCCAGCAGCCCAAGGACAGGGGCCGGCAAAAACATTCAGTACTTC.

This clonotype has only a few counts. The chain uses TRBV7-2 and TRBJ2-7; 7 bases line up with TRBD1. In germline, CDR1 is SGHTA, CDR2 FQGNSA. V trimming: 5 bases; J trimming: 5 bases; junction bases outside the gene matches: 3. The CDR3 runs 12 residues. CDR3 loop: CASSIGQDEQYF. The CDR3 bases are TGTGCCAGCAGCATAGGACAGGACGAGCAGTACTTC.

The chain joins TRBV24-1 to TRBJ2-1; D remains ambiguous. Germline CDR1 and CDR2: KGHDR and SFDVKD. Trimming cost V 8 bases and J 10 bases, with 17 bases left between them. The CDR3 loop spans 13 amino acids. The CDR3: CATTDLSGREQFF. As DNA, the CDR3 is TGTGCCACCACCGATTTATCGGGTAGGGAGCAGTTCTTC.

The chain couples TRBV5-1 to TRBJ2-1; D is possibly TRBD1 (6 bases). Between the trimmed V and J ends, which lost 0 bases and 1 base, there was a span of 17 bases. This CDR3 spans 18 amino acids. Germline CDR1 reads SGHRS; CDR2 reads YFSETQ. This CDR3 is CASSLDRANEASYNEQFF. The CDR3 DNA reads TGCGCCAGCAGCTTGGACAGGGCAAACGAGGCTTCCTACAATGAGCAGTTCTTC.

In its sample, this clonotype was seen a few times. The chain combines TRBV20-1 with TRBJ2-1; TRBD2 matches 13 bases. This CDR3 region has 15 residues. The germline gives CDR1 DFQATT, CDR2 SNEGSKA (reference sequence). Germline trimming cut 7 bases from V and 3 bases from J; bases unmatched to any gene: 6. CDR3 DNA: TGCAGTGTAGGGACTAGCGGGACTGTCTACAATGAGCAGTTCTTC. It specifies CSVGTSGTVYNEQFF.

The sample holds many counts of this clonotype. The V gene is TRBV5-1, the J gene TRBJ2-1, with 10 nucleotides matching TRBD2. Trimming removed 4 bases from V and 8 bases from J; junction bases left unmatched: 9. The germline CDR1 and CDR2 sequences are SGHRS and YFSETQ. CDR3 length equals 15 residues. The DNA of the CDR3 is TGCGCCAGCAGCCTTGGGGCTAGCGGGAGTTATGAGCAGTTCTTC. It is translated as CASSLGASGSYEQFF.

In this sample, this clonotype turned up a few times. This rearrangement joins TRBV20-1 to TRBJ1-1; 7 bases match TRBD1. CDR1 DFQATT and CDR2 SNEGSKA come from the germline V gene (reference sequence). This CDR3 has 14 amino acids. J lost 0 bases, V lost 3 bases, and 4 bases had no gene match. CDR3 sequence reads: CSARDRIMNTEAFF. In DNA, the CDR3 is TGCAGTGCTAGGGACAGGATTATGAACACTGAAGCTTTCTTT.

V and J are TRBV12-3 or TRBV12-4 and TRBJ2-1; 9 positions match TRBD2. V lost 4 bases to trimming and J lost 7 bases; unmatched junction nucleotides: 8. The CDR3 spans 15 residues. CDR3 nucleotide sequence: TGTGCCAGCAGTTACATAGCGGGAGCTGGGAATGAGCAGTTCTTC. As protein: CASSYIAGAGNEQFF.

This clonotype was observed at least ten times. The chain is built from TRBV24-1 and TRBJ2-2; 7 nucleotides line up with TRBD1. The CDR3 has 15 amino acids. In germline, CDR1 is KGHDR, CDR2 SFDVKD. V dropped 7 bases and J dropped 3; count of bases not matched to a gene: 7. CDR3 protein: CATSGRDSYTGELFF. In DNA, the CDR3 is TGTGCCACCAGCGGAAGGGACAGTTACACCGGGGAGCTGTTTTTT.

This sequence joins TRBV4-2 and TRBJ2-1; possible D gene TRBD2, 5 bases. V was pared by 0 bases and J by 2 bases, with 8 bases between. In germline, CDR1 is LGHNA, CDR2 YNFKEQ. The CDR3 sequence is 15 residues long. This chain's CDR3 is CASSQEPGTYNEQFF. DNA of the CDR3: TGTGCCAGCAGCCAAGAGCCGGGAACCTACAATGAGCAGTTCTTC.

V gene TRBV20-1 combines with J gene TRBJ2-2, with unresolved D. This CDR3 has 13 amino acids. The germline CDR1 and CDR2 sequences are DFQATT and SNEGSKA (reference sequence). V lost 3 bases and J lost 3, with 8 bases in between. The CDR3 reads CSARNSDTGELFF. The CDR3 DNA is TGCAGTGCTAGGAACTCAGACACCGGGGAGCTGTTTTTT.

This sequence joins TRBV24-1 and TRBJ2-7, with 7 bases lining up with TRBD2. The CDR3 runs to 13 residues. Trimming took 3 bases from V and 3 from J; bases not matched to a gene: 1. Germline V gene data show CDR1 as KGHDR and CDR2 as SFDVKD. Here the CDR3 reads CATSDGGDYEQYV. The CDR3 DNA follows: TGTGCCACCAGTGATGGGGGGGACTACGAGCAGTACGTC.